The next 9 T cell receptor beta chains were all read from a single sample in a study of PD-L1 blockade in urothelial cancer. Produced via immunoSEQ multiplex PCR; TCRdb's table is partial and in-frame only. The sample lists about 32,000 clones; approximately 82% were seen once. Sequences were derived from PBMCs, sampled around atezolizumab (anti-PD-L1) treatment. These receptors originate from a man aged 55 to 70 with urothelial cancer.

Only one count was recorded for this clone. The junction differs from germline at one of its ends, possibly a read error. The CDR3 bases are TGTGCTAGCAGCTTACAGGCGTCGCCGTATGAAAAACTGTTTTTT. The encoded protein is CASSLQASPYEKLFF. The rearrangement links TRBV7-7 to TRBJ1-4, with D possibly TRBD1 on 5 matching bases. The CDR3 runs to 15 residues. Germline CDR1 reads SSHAT; CDR2 reads FNYEAQ (reference sequence).

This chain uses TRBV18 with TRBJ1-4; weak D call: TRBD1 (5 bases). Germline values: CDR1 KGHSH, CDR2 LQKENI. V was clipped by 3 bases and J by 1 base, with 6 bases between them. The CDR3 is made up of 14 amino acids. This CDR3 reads CASSPRVTNEKLFF. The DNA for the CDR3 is TGTGCCAGCTCACCCAGGGTAACTAATGAAAAACTGTTTTTT.

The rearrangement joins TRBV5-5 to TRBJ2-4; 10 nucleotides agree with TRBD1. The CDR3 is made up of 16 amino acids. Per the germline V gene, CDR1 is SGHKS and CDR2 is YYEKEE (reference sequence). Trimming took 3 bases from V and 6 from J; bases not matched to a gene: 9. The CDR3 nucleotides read TGTGCCAGCAGCTCACCGGGACAGGGGTCCCTAAACATTCAGTACTTC. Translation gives CASSSPGQGSLNIQYF.

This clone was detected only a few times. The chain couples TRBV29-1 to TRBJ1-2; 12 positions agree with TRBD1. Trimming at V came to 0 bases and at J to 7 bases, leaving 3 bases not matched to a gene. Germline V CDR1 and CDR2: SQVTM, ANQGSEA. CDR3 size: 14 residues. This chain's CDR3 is CSVEEWDRGLGYTF. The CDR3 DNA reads TGCAGCGTTGAAGAATGGGACAGGGGGCTTGGCTACACCTTC.

CDR3 DNA: TGTGCCAGCAGCTCGAAAAACGGACAGACGCGATTTTCCAAAAACATTCAGTACTTC. This codes for CASSSKNGQTRFSKNIQYF. The chain has TRBV28 and TRBJ2-4; a possible D gene is TRBD1 (6 bases). V was pared by 6 bases and J by 2 bases, with 26 bases between. Germline-derived CDR1 and CDR2 are MDHEN and SYDVKM. This CDR3 spans 19 amino acids. The whole variable domain, filled in from reference TRBV28 and TRBJ2-4, reads DVKVTQSSRYLVKRTGEKVFLECVQDMDHENMFWYRQDPGLGLRLIYFSYDVKMKEKGDIPEGYSVSREKKERFSLILESASTNQTSMYLCASSSKNGQTRFSKNIQYFGAGTRLSVL.

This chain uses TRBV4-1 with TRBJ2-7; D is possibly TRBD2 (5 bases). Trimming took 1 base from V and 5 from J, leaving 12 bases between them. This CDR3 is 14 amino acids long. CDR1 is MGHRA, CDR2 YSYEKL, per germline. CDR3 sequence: CASSQGGGLHEQYF. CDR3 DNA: TGCGCCAGCAGCCAAGGAGGAGGACTCCACGAGCAGTACTTC.

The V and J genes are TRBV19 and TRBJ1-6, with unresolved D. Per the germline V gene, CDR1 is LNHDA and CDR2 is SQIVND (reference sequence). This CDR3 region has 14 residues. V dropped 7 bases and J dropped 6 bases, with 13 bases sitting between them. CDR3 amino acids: CASKREEINSPLHF. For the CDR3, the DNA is TGTGCCAGTAAAAGGGAGGAAATTAATTCACCCCTCCACTTT. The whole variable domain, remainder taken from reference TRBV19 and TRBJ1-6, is DGGITQSPKYLFRKEGQNVTLSCEQNLNHDAMYWYRQDPGQGLRLIYYSQIVNDFQKGDIAEGYSVSREKKESFPLTVTSAQKNPTAFYLCASKREEINSPLHFGNGTRLTVT.

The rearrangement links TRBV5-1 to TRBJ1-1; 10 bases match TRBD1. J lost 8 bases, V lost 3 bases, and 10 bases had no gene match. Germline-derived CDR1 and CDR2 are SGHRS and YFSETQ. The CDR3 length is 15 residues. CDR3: CASSSGTGAVLEAFF. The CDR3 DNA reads TGCGCCAGCAGCTCCGGGACAGGGGCGGTCTTAGAAGCTTTCTTT.

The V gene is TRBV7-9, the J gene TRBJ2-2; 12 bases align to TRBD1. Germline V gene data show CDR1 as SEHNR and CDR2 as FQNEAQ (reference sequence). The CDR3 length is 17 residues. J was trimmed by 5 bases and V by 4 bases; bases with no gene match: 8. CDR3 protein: CASSYTGTGGRTGELFF. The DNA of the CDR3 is TGTGCCAGCAGCTATACCGGGACAGGGGGCCGGACCGGGGAGCTGTTTTTT.